A single sample is the source of the 15 T cell receptor beta chains below, sequenced in a study of blood T cell repertoires in COVID-19. The method was immunoSEQ multiplex PCR; TCRdb's version includes in-frame clones alone and lacks a portion of them. Of approximately 180,000 clones listed, roughly 79% are singletons. The source material was peripheral blood. Source of these receptors: a woman aged 80 or older with COVID-19, enrolled during active disease.

The count of this clone is one. The chain uses TRBV5-1 and TRBJ2-7; D is perhaps TRBD1 (5 bases). CDR3 length: 15 residues. Germline values: CDR1 SGHRS, CDR2 YFSETQ. Trimming cost V 0 bases and J 2 bases, with 12 bases left between them. CDR3 nucleotides: TGCGCCAGCAGCTTGGAGGCAGGGTGGCCCTACGAGCAGTACTTC. Translating gives CASSLEAGWPYEQYF. Filled out from reference TRBV5-1 and TRBJ2-7, the complete variable domain reads KAGVTQTPRYLIKTRGQQVTLSCSPISGHRSVSWYQQTPGQGLQFLFEYFSETQRNKGNFPGRFSGRQFSNSRSEMNVSTLELGDSALYLCASSLEAGWPYEQYFGPGTRLTVT.

The rearrangement links TRBV4-1 to TRBJ2-1, with unresolved D. This CDR3 contains 16 residues. Germline V lookup: CDR1 MGHRA, CDR2 YSYEKL. V was clipped by 0 bases and J by 0 bases, with 9 bases between them. The CDR3 nucleotides read TGCGCCAGCAGCCAAGATCCCGCAGGCTCCTACAATGAGCAGTTCTTC. The encoded protein is CASSQDPAGSYNEQFF.

The chain's CDR3 is CASSDETYYYEQYF. CDR3 DNA sequence: TGTGCCAGCAGTGACGAAACTTACTACTACGAGCAGTACTTC. The chain recombines TRBV6-1 with TRBJ2-7, with no clear D. The CDR3 loop spans 14 amino acids. In germline, CDR1 is MNHNS, CDR2 SASEGT. V shed 3 bases and J shed 3 bases, with 12 bases lying between them.

The chain employs TRBV15 and TRBJ1-1, with 9 bases identical to TRBD1. The CDR3 covers 15 residues. V gave up 0 bases and J gave up 9 bases; unmatched junction bases: 8. Germline V gene data show CDR1 as LNHNV and CDR2 as YYDKDF (reference sequence). In nucleotides, the CDR3 is TGTGCCACCAGCAGAGATAGGGCGGACAGGGGTAAAGCTTTCTTT. Translating it yields CATSRDRADRGKAFF.

The chain carries TRBV6-5 and TRBJ2-1, with TRBD2 as a possible D gene (5 bases). CDR3 length: 15 residues. Trimming left V 0 bases short and J 8 bases short, with 14 bases between. Germline CDR1 MNHEY, CDR2 SVGAGI. This CDR3 reads CASSYSGSVVDEQFF. As DNA, the CDR3 is TGTGCCAGCAGTTACTCGGGTAGCGTTGTGGATGAGCAGTTCTTC.

This sequence joins TRBV27 and TRBJ2-3; a possible D gene is TRBD2 (6 bases). With 1 base removed from V and 0 bases from J, the gap between germline ends came to 17 bases. Germline-derived CDR1 and CDR2 are MNHEY and SMNVEV (reference sequence). The CDR3 has 18 residues. CDR3 in DNA: TGTGCCAGCAGTTTATTAGGGAAGCGGGCCCCTAGCACAGATACGCAGTATTTT. This translates into CASSLLGKRAPSTDTQYF.

Only one count was recorded for this clone. V is TRBV9 and J is TRBJ1-1, with D perhaps matching TRBD1 (6 bases). Germline-derived CDR1 and CDR2 are SGDLS and YYNGEE. The CDR3 sequence is 14 residues long. V was cut by 6 bases and J by 0 bases, with 12 bases left in between. For the CDR3, the DNA is TGTGCCAGCAATCGGACAGACTTGAACACTGAAGCTTTCTTT. It codes for CASNRTDLNTEAFF.

This clone was detected only a few times. The rearrangement uses TRBV20-1 and TRBJ1-1; possibly TRBD1 for D (6 bases). Germline V gene sequence: CDR1 DFQATT, CDR2 SNEGSKA (reference sequence). V shed 7 bases and J shed 7 bases, with 13 bases lying between them. This CDR3 is 11 amino acids long. CDR3 in amino acids: CSVPDRFEAFF. The DNA for the CDR3 is TGCAGTGTCCCGGACAGATTTGAAGCTTTCTTT.

This rearrangement joins TRBV5-1 to TRBJ2-1, with TRBD2 identical over 8 bases. This CDR3 has 15 amino acids. V was clipped by 2 bases and J by 10 bases; unmatched bases: 11. Germline loops: CDR1 SGHRS, CDR2 YFSETQ. The CDR3 loop reads CASSFSAGASGEQFF. CDR3 DNA sequence: TGCGCCAGCAGCTTTTCAGCGGGGGCGTCGGGAGAGCAGTTCTTC. Full variable domain (missing parts from reference TRBV5-1 and TRBJ2-1): KAGVTQTPRYLIKTRGQQVTLSCSPISGHRSVSWYQQTPGQGLQFLFEYFSETQRNKGNFPGRFSGRQFSNSRSEMNVSTLELGDSALYLCASSFSAGASGEQFFGPGTRLTVL.

The CDR3 sequence: CASSLGQPLEQYF. CDR3 in DNA: TGTGCCAGCAGTTTAGGGCAACCCCTCGAGCAGTACTTC. V usage is TRBV28 and J usage is TRBJ2-7; no clear D gene. CDR1 MDHEN and CDR2 SYDVKM come from the germline V gene. This CDR3 comprises 13 residues. The V end was cut by 2 bases, the J end by 6 bases, with 11 bases between.

V and J are TRBV6-2 or TRBV6-3 and TRBJ2-7, with 13 bases lining up with TRBD2. The CDR3 loop spans 14 amino acids. Per germline, CDR1 MNHEY and CDR2 SVGEGT. Unmatched junction bases numbered 3, after V lost 4 bases and J lost 6 bases. The CDR3 region is CASSSGTSGVEQYF. CDR3 bases: TGTGCCAGCAGTTCCGGGACTAGCGGGGTCGAGCAGTACTTC.

The rearrangement joins TRBV19 to TRBJ2-7, with TRBD2 as a possible D gene (5 bases). Per the germline V gene, CDR1 is LNHDA and CDR2 is SQIVND (reference sequence). The CDR3 runs to 15 residues. Trimming left V 3 bases short and J 0 bases short, with 12 bases between. CDR3 bases: TGTGCCAGTAGTATTGTAGGCACTAGCTCCTACGAGCAGTACTTC. This encodes CASSIVGTSSYEQYF.

The rearrangement joins TRBV5-4 to TRBJ2-1, with 9 bases aligning to TRBD2. Germline trimming cut 2 bases from V and 2 bases from J; bases unmatched to any gene: 5. CDR1 is SGHNT and CDR2 is YYREEE in the germline V gene (reference sequence). The CDR3 totals 16 residues. CDR3 nucleotide sequence: TGTGCCAGCAGCTTCCCTAGCGGGACGGCCTACAATGAGCAGTTCTTC. Protein: CASSFPSGTAYNEQFF.

The V call is TRBV2, the J call TRBJ2-7; no reliable D call. Trimming took 0 bases from V and 5 from J, leaving 11 bases between them. Looked up from germline, CDR1 is SNHLY and CDR2 is FYNNEI. The CDR3 totals 14 residues. The CDR3 protein is CASSEADRRDEQYF. The CDR3 coding sequence is TGTGCCAGCAGTGAAGCGGATAGACGGGACGAGCAGTACTTC.

V and J are TRBV18 and TRBJ1-2, with D possibly TRBD1 on 5 matching bases. In germline, CDR1 is KGHSH, CDR2 LQKENI. This CDR3 contains 14 residues. V gave up 4 bases and J gave up 8 bases, with 17 bases separating them. The CDR3, as DNA: TGTGCCAGCTCACAGGAGACAGTGCTCCGGGGCTACACCTTC. Protein product: CASSQETVLRGYTF.